The rows below give T cell receptor beta chains drawn from one sample of a study of blood T cells in healthy people across ages. In TCRdb, the 5' RACE reads were re-called with MiXCR into one record per CDR3 protein. This sample has over a million distinct CDR3 sequences, with under 30% found just once. The sample was also linked to a second study, of T cells of mothers and their children.

The sequenced sample consisted of blood. Receptor source: a girl aged 2-10 years in good health. The CDR3 runs from the conserved cysteine through the conserved F or W. A D gene is named only where the DNA matches it firmly. Size is stated for part of the rows, as once, few or many counts, or as a class when the clone is expanded.

CDR3nt | CDR3aa | d_gene | abundance | j_gene | v_gene
TGTGCCAGCAGTTACGAGGCGGGAGGGGAGAATGAGCAGTTCTTC | CASSYEAGGENEQFF | TRBD2 | NA | TRBJ2-1 | TRBV6-5
TGTGCCAGCACTGCATATAAGGCGGGGGAGACCCAGTACTTC | CASTAYKAGETQYF | NA | few | TRBJ2-5 | TRBV2
TGTGCCACCAATTCAGGTCCTAGCCTAAAAGATACGCAGTATTTT | CATNSGPSLKDTQYF | NA | NA | TRBJ2-3 | TRBV15
TGTGCCAGCAGTTTAGGAGTGATCCCCAATGAGCAGTTCTTC | CASSLGVIPNEQFF | NA | NA | TRBJ2-1 | TRBV28
TGCAGCGCCCGGGAGTGGGAGACCCAGTACTTC | CSAREWETQYF | NA | NA | TRBJ2-5 | TRBV29-1
TGTGCCAGCAGTTTAGCGGGGACAGGGCCTAGCTCCTACACTGAGCAGTTCTTC | CASSLAGTGPSSYTEQFF | TRBD1 | NA | TRBJ2-1 | TRBV28
TGCGCCAGCAGCCGAGACACCGACGGCGGTCGAGACAGGGGTGGATGGACTGAAGCTTTCTTT | CASSRDTDGGRDRGGWTEAFF | TRBD1 | NA | TRBJ1-1 | TRBV4-1
TGTGCCAGCAGTTCCCCCGGAGACACTGAAGCTTTCTTT | CASSSPGDTEAFF | NA | many | TRBJ1-1 | TRBV28
TGTGCCAGCAAGCTTGTGAGGGAGGGGTACAATGAGCAGTTCTTC | CASKLVREGYNEQFF | TRBD2 | few | TRBJ2-1 | TRBV6-5
TGTGCCATCAGTGATCAGGGGCCTCCGTACTTC | CAISDQGPPYF | NA | NA | TRBJ2-7 | TRBV10-3
TGTGCCAGCAGTTTACAAGACTCACCCCTCCACTTT | CASSLQDSPLHF | NA | few | TRBJ1-6 | TRBV12-3/TRBV12-4
TGTGCCAGCAGCAATCTTCGGGACATTTGGTGGAACGAGCAGTACTTC | CASSNLRDIWWNEQYF | NA | NA | TRBJ2-7 | TRBV11-1
TGTGCCAGCAGTATCAACCCACCCTCCAATGAGCAGTTCTTC | CASSINPPSNEQFF | NA | NA | TRBJ2-1 | TRBV27
TGTGCCAGCAGTTCCGGACCCTATGGCTACACCTTC | CASSSGPYGYTF | NA | NA | TRBJ1-2 | TRBV12-3/TRBV12-4
TGCAGTGCTATTCTTAAAGGGCTAGCGGTCGATGAGCAGTTCTTC | CSAILKGLAVDEQFF | TRBD2 | few | TRBJ2-1 | TRBV20-1
TGCAGCGTTGTGGAGGGTGAGACTACCAGGGCCTACAATGAGCAGTTCTTC | CSVVEGETTRAYNEQFF | NA | few | TRBJ2-1 | TRBV29-1
TGTGCCAGCAGTTCTTCTCGAGAGACCCAGTACTTC | CASSSSRETQYF | NA | many | TRBJ2-5 | TRBV28
TGTGCCAGCAGCTCACCCGGGGACAGGGAGACAGTGAATGAGCAGTTCTTC | CASSSPGDRETVNEQFF | TRBD1 | NA | TRBJ2-1 | TRBV7-3
TGTGCCAGCAGCTTACCAAGCTGGGAGTCTGGCTACACCTTC | CASSLPSWESGYTF | NA | once | TRBJ1-2 | TRBV7-9
TGTGCCATCAGTGAGTCGTCGGGGGCTGGAAACACCATATATTTT | CAISESSGAGNTIYF | NA | NA | TRBJ1-3 | TRBV10-3
TGTGCCAGCAGTGGGGACAGGGTAGACCCTAACTATGGCTACACCTTC | CASSGDRVDPNYGYTF | TRBD1 | few | TRBJ1-2 | TRBV2
TGTGCCATCAGTGCAGGGGCTTCAACTAATGAAAAACTGTTTTTT | CAISAGASTNEKLFF | NA | NA | TRBJ1-4 | TRBV10-3
TGCAGTGCTAGATTCTGGGTAGCTAACTCTAACTATGGCTACACCTTC | CSARFWVANSNYGYTF | NA | NA | TRBJ1-2 | TRBV20-1
TGCAGTGCTACCGGGACTAGCAGGAGGAATGAGCAGTTCTTC | CSATGTSRRNEQFF | TRBD2 | NA | TRBJ2-1 | TRBV20-1